These T cell receptor beta chains were read from a single sample in a study of blood T cell repertoires in COVID-19. The protocol was immunoSEQ multiplex PCR, while the TCRdb copy is restricted to in-frame clones and leaves out a portion. Here the sample spans approximately 440,000 clones, roughly 91% being singletons. Sequencing input: PBMCs or T cells enriched from blood (not recorded which). These receptors all come from a man between 18 and 29 years old who had recovered from COVID-19. Both conserved end residues are part of each CDR3. D genes are given only for firm matches. Clone size is given for some rows only: seen once, a few or many times, or a class if the clone is expanded.

v_gene	j_gene	abundance	d_gene	CDR3nt	CDR3aa
TRBV19	TRBJ1-1	once	.	TGTGCCAGCACCACCGTCCCCGGCACTGAAGCTTTCTTT	CASTTVPGTEAFF
TRBV18	TRBJ2-5	.	TRBD2	TGTGCCAGCTCACCAACTAGCGGGATGGGAGAGACCCAGTACTTC	CASSPTSGMGETQYF
TRBV20-1	TRBJ2-7	few	.	TGCAGTGCGGCTACTAGGGCCGAGCAGTACTTC	CSAATRAEQYF
TRBV5-1	TRBJ2-7	.	.	TGCGCCAGCAGCTTGGCCGAGGTTTCGAGCGAGCAGTACTTC	CASSLAEVSSEQYF
TRBV30	TRBJ2-3	few	TRBD2	TGTGCCTGGAGTAATCTAGCGGTCACAGATACGCAGTATTTT	CAWSNLAVTDTQYF
TRBV19	TRBJ2-5	.	.	TGTGCCAGTCTGGGCAGAAACCAAGAGACCCAGTACTTC	CASLGRNQETQYF
TRBV30	TRBJ2-7	.	.	TGTGCCTGGAATCAAGGGGCAGGGTACGAGCAGTACTTC	CAWNQGAGYEQYF
TRBV5-1	TRBJ2-1	.	.	TGCGCCAGCAGCTTGGGAGGGGGTGAGCAGTTCTTC	CASSLGGGEQFF
TRBV6-5	TRBJ1-5	.	.	TGTGCCAGCAGCCGAGTCAAGGGGGATCAGCCCCAGCATTTT	CASSRVKGDQPQHF
TRBV3-1/TRBV3-2	TRBJ2-7	once	.	TGTGCCAGCAGCCAGATGGCGGGTAAGGGCGAGCAGTACTTC	CASSQMAGKGEQYF
TRBV9	TRBJ1-4	.	TRBD1	TGTGCCAGCAGCCTAGACAGGGGTAATGAAAAACTGTTTTTT	CASSLDRGNEKLFF
TRBV5-1	TRBJ2-3	.	.	TGCGCCAGCAGCTCCTCTCCTAGCAAGGCTAGCACAGATACGCAGTATTTT	CASSSSPSKASTDTQYF
TRBV30	TRBJ1-5	.	.	TGTGCCTGGAGTGCAGGGTCCATCGGCTGGCAGCCCCAGCATTTT	CAWSAGSIGWQPQHF
TRBV5-4	TRBJ1-4	once	.	TGTGCCAGCAGCTTAGGGGCAACTAATGAAAAACTGTTTTTT	CASSLGATNEKLFF
TRBV3-1/TRBV3-2	TRBJ1-3	.	.	TGTGCCAGCAGCCAAGTTGGGAGTGGAAACACCATATATTTT	CASSQVGSGNTIYF
TRBV5-1	TRBJ1-5	.	.	TGCGCCAGCTCCACAGGCCCCAATCAGCCCCAGCATTTT	CASSTGPNQPQHF
TRBV30	TRBJ1-1	.	.	TGTGCCTGGAGCAAGAACACTGAAGCTTTCTTT	CAWSKNTEAFF
TRBV25-1	TRBJ2-3	.	.	TGTGCCAGCAGTGAGCTCGGTAGAGATACGCAGTATTTT	CASSELGRDTQYF
TRBV5-1	TRBJ2-5	.	.	TGCGCCAGCAGCTTGGGAACCGGTGGTGGTGGCCAAGAGACCCAGTACTTC	CASSLGTGGGGQETQYF
TRBV11-3	TRBJ1-1	once	.	TGTGCCAGCAGCTTCCGGCGGTTCACTGAAGCTTTCTTT	CASSFRRFTEAFF
TRBV5-1	TRBJ1-5	.	TRBD1	TGCGCCAGCAGCCCCGGGACAGAGAGTAATCAGCCCCAGCATTTT	CASSPGTESNQPQHF
TRBV24-1	TRBJ1-2	once	.	TGTGCCACCAGTGACGCGTCCCCTGGCTACACCTTC	CATSDASPGYTF
TRBV2	TRBJ2-7	few	.	TGTGCCAGCAGGACGCTAGGCTACGAGCAGTACTTC	CASRTLGYEQYF
TRBV2	TRBJ2-3	.	.	TGTGCCAGCAGTGAGTCCCTAGCAGATACGCAGTATTTT	CASSESLADTQYF
TRBV6-1	TRBJ2-1	.	TRBD1	TGTGCCAGCAGTGAGGGACGAGAGGGGGCTGAGCAGTTCTTC	CASSEGREGAEQFF
TRBV19	TRBJ1-1	.	TRBD1	TGTGCCAGTACCGTTACAGGGGGTACTGAAGCTTTCTTT	CASTVTGGTEAFF
TRBV5-6	TRBJ1-2	.	.	TGTGCCAGCAGCCCAGACAGAAACTATGGCTACACCTTC	CASSPDRNYGYTF
TRBV5-1	TRBJ1-4	.	TRBD1	TGCGCCAGCAGCTATGGACAGGGGTATGAAAAACTGTTTTTT	CASSYGQGYEKLFF
TRBV5-8	TRBJ2-1	.	TRBD2	TGTGCCAGCAGCCGAGCCGGGACTAGCAGGAATGAGCAGTTCTTC	CASSRAGTSRNEQFF
TRBV5-8	TRBJ1-5	.	.	TGTGCCAGCAGCTCGAATCAGCCCCAGCATTTT	CASSSNQPQHF
TRBV4-1	TRBJ2-7	.	TRBD2	TGCGCCAGCAGCCTTGGGCGACTAGCAAGGCGAGGCGAGCAGTACTTC	CASSLGRLARRGEQYF
TRBV29-1	TRBJ1-2	.	TRBD1	TGCAGCGTTTTTTCCACAGGGGCGGGCCACTATGGCTACACCTTC	CSVFSTGAGHYGYTF
TRBV12-3/TRBV12-4	TRBJ1-1	.	.	TGTGCCAGCAGTTTGACTTCGAACACTGAAGCTTTCTTT	CASSLTSNTEAFF
TRBV5-1	TRBJ2-2	.	.	TGCGCCAGCAGCTGGTACGGGCTGGCGGGCACCGGGGAGCTGTTTTTT	CASSWYGLAGTGELFF
TRBV19	TRBJ2-1	.	.	TGTGCCAGTAGTATAACGGGAGTGTATGAGCAGTTCTTC	CASSITGVYEQFF
TRBV19	TRBJ1-6	.	.	TGTGCCAGTAGCAGCTATAATTCACCCCTCCACTTT	CASSSYNSPLHF
TRBV9	TRBJ2-1	few	.	TGTGCCAGCAGCGGATTGACTAGTATCAATGAGCAGTTCTTC	CASSGLTSINEQFF
TRBV4-1	TRBJ2-1	.	TRBD1	TGCGCCAGCAGCCAAGGGGACAGGAGCTACAATGAGCAGTTCTTC	CASSQGDRSYNEQFF
TRBV6-5	TRBJ1-2	.	.	TGTGCCAGCAGTTACGGCGGCGGAATCTATGGCTACACCTTC	CASSYGGGIYGYTF
TRBV5-4	TRBJ1-1	.	.	TGTGCCAGCAGCTGGAAGACAGCCCCCAGCATGAACACTGAAGCTTTCTTT	CASSWKTAPSMNTEAFF
TRBV4-1	TRBJ1-5	many	.	TGCGCCAGCAGCCAAACGTTGGACACCCATCAGCCCCAGCATTTT	CASSQTLDTHQPQHF
TRBV27	TRBJ2-2	few	.	TGTGCCAGCAGCACGACTAGTATGACGGTGGCCGGGGAGCTGTTTTTT	CASSTTSMTVAGELFF
TRBV14	TRBJ2-1	.	.	TGTGCCAGCAGCCCCGAGAGGGTCGAGCAGTTCTTC	CASSPERVEQFF
TRBV28	TRBJ1-4	.	TRBD1	TGTGCCAGCAGTCAGCCGGGACAGGGGGATGAAAAACTGTTTTTT	CASSQPGQGDEKLFF
TRBV5-8	TRBJ2-7	.	TRBD2	TGTGCCAGCAGCTTCCGGGGGGGCGAGCAGTACTTC	CASSFRGGEQYF